One T cell receptor beta chain is described in this entry. Its specificity is unknown. 13 Jbeta primers and 60 Vbeta primers were used for the PCR. This table comes from immunoSEQ multiplex PCR, and its TCRdb copy is limited to in-frame clones, with some not included. Of around 200,000 clones in the sample, approximately 78% were seen once. This sample was included in a study of cytomegalovirus exposure and HLA in healthy donors. Overall study findings and caveats: A later analysis by the authors found several of the most significant clusters apparently linked to common viral pathogens. In a later analysis, 17,000 or so TCR beta sequences were associated with HLA alleles at 0.05 false discovery rate. V- and J-gene trimming in TCR beta was tied to a missense DCLRE1C variant by an analysis performed later. Later analysis revealed greater clonal expansion in HLA-associated TCR beta chains than in equally common others.

The ends were cut back, 5 bases at V and 1 base at J, with 15 bases in the middle. Germline V gene data show CDR1 as SEHNR and CDR2 as FQNEAQ (reference sequence). This CDR3 has 15 amino acids. The chain employs TRBV7-9 and TRBJ2-7; D perhaps matches TRBD2 (7 bases). The sample comprised PBMCs. The sequence was obtained from a woman younger than 35 in good health and CMV-seronegative. CDR3 bases: TGTGCCAGCAGCCGAGAGGGGGGAGGGTCCTACGAGCAGTACTTC. It yields the protein CASSREGGGSYEQYF. The full variable domain, its missing parts supplied by reference TRBV7-9 and TRBJ2-7, is DTGVSQNPRHKITKRGQNVTFRCDPISEHNRLYWYRQTLGQGPEFLTYFQNEAQLEKSRLLSDRFSAERPKGSFSTLEIQRTEQGDSAMYLCASSREGGGSYEQYFGPGTRLTVT.